This T cell receptor beta chain was captured in a study of neurological immune-mediated disorders. This clonotype was recorded many times. Time point denoted: technical triplicate 3. The sorted libraries were made from over 800,000 CD4+ or CD8+ T cells. 5'RACE generated cDNA with 10-nucleotide random UMIs. TCRdb recomputed calls from the 5' RACE reads with MiXCR, one row per CDR3 protein. The repertoire includes 25,000 to 30,000 distinct CDR3 sequences, about 16% of them detected once, and 4.5% to 5% sits in the top ten. Trimming removed 6 bases from V and 5 bases from J; junction bases left unmatched: 6. CDR1 is DFQATT and CDR2 is SNEGSKA in the germline V gene (reference sequence). The CDR3 is made up of 13 amino acids.

The rearrangement joins TRBV20-1 to TRBJ2-2, with 7 bases matching TRBD1. The sequenced material came from CD4+ T cells from blood. The sequence was collected from a female donor with HTLV-1-associated myelopathy (HAM/TSP). CDR3 protein: CSAPKTGTGELFF. The CDR3 DNA sequence: TGCAGTGCCCCAAAGACAGGGACCGGGGAGCTGTTTTTT.